These T cell receptor beta chains were read from a single sample in a study of control samples from healthy donors and cancer patients. TCRdb's table, derived via immunoSEQ multiplex PCR, lists solely in-frame clones and lacks some. The sample includes tens of thousands of clones, roughly nine tenths of them seen just once. Source material: blood. The receptor set was obtained from a woman aged 45 to 65 in good health. Both conserved end residues are part of each CDR3. The D gene is left open where the match is weak. Where a row states a size, it is once, few, many or the class of an expanded clone; other rows omit it.

j_call: TRBJ1-6; d_call: NA; cdr3_length: 15; clone_size: NA; v_call: TRBV5-1; cdr3_aa: CASSGRGGENSPLHF; cdr3_nt: TGCGCCAGCAGCGGTCGGGGTGGGGAGAATTCACCCCTCCACTTT
j_call: TRBJ2-3; d_call: NA; cdr3_length: 15; clone_size: once; v_call: TRBV9; cdr3_aa: CASSVDSLAADTQYF; cdr3_nt: TGTGCCAGCAGCGTAGATTCCCTAGCCGCAGATACGCAGTATTTT
j_call: TRBJ2-7; d_call: NA; cdr3_length: 15; clone_size: NA; v_call: TRBV9; cdr3_aa: CASSVGGAPSYEQYF; cdr3_nt: TGTGCCAGCAGCGTAGGAGGGGCTCCCTCCTACGAGCAGTACTTC
j_call: TRBJ2-5; d_call: TRBD1; cdr3_length: 16; clone_size: NA; v_call: TRBV6-2/TRBV6-3; cdr3_aa: CASSDGQGGHGETQYF; cdr3_nt: TGTGCCAGCAGTGACGGACAGGGGGGACATGGAGAGACCCAGTACTTC
j_call: TRBJ2-5; d_call: TRBD2; cdr3_length: 16; clone_size: NA; v_call: TRBV5-1; cdr3_aa: CASSHVTSGGQETQYF; cdr3_nt: TGCGCCAGCAGCCACGTGACTAGCGGGGGGCAAGAGACCCAGTACTTC
j_call: TRBJ2-7; d_call: TRBD1; cdr3_length: 16; clone_size: NA; v_call: TRBV5-4; cdr3_aa: CASSLEPRQGGYEQYF; cdr3_nt: TGTGCCAGCAGCTTGGAGCCTCGACAGGGGGGCTACGAGCAGTACTTC
j_call: TRBJ1-3; d_call: NA; cdr3_length: 15; clone_size: NA; v_call: TRBV3-1/TRBV3-2; cdr3_aa: CASSQDRTPGNTIYF; cdr3_nt: TGTGCCAGCAGCCAAGATCGGACACCTGGAAACACCATATATTTT
j_call: TRBJ1-6; d_call: NA; cdr3_length: 15; clone_size: NA; v_call: TRBV5-8; cdr3_aa: CASSLEQGDNSPLHF; cdr3_nt: TGTGCCAGCAGCTTGGAGCAGGGAGACAATTCACCCCTCCACTTT
j_call: TRBJ1-5; d_call: NA; cdr3_length: 16; clone_size: NA; v_call: TRBV5-4; cdr3_aa: CAGSPGAGIGSQPQHF; cdr3_nt: TGTGCCGGATCTCCCGGGGCAGGCATAGGGAGTCAGCCCCAGCATTTT
j_call: TRBJ2-5; d_call: NA; cdr3_length: 13; clone_size: NA; v_call: TRBV2; cdr3_aa: CASRPDGEETQYF; cdr3_nt: TGTGCCAGCAGACCGGACGGAGAAGAGACCCAGTACTTC
j_call: TRBJ2-5; d_call: NA; cdr3_length: 13; clone_size: NA; v_call: TRBV28; cdr3_aa: CASSLGYRESQYF; cdr3_nt: TGTGCCAGCAGTTTGGGGTACCGAGAATCCCAGTACTTC
j_call: TRBJ1-5; d_call: TRBD1; cdr3_length: 15; clone_size: NA; v_call: TRBV5-6; cdr3_aa: CASTKTGDSNQPQHF; cdr3_nt: TGTGCCAGCACCAAGACAGGGGATAGCAATCAGCCCCAGCATTTT
j_call: TRBJ2-5; d_call: NA; cdr3_length: 12; clone_size: NA; v_call: TRBV14; cdr3_aa: CASSQGTETQYF; cdr3_nt: TGTGCCAGCAGCCAAGGGACCGAGACCCAGTACTTC
j_call: TRBJ1-1; d_call: NA; cdr3_length: 18; clone_size: once; v_call: TRBV21-1; cdr3_aa: CASSKKQGTGEENTEAFF; cdr3_nt: TGTGCCAGCAGCAAAAAGCAAGGGACAGGGGAGGAGAACACTGAAGCTTTCTTT
j_call: TRBJ1-2; d_call: TRBD1; cdr3_length: 17; clone_size: NA; v_call: TRBV11-2; cdr3_aa: CASSVPGQMGRDYGYTF; cdr3_nt: TGTGCCAGCAGCGTCCCGGGACAGATGGGTCGGGACTATGGCTACACCTTC